These T cell receptor beta chains were read from a single sample in a study of control samples from healthy donors and cancer patients. Here immunoSEQ multiplex PCR was the method, and the copy in TCRdb shows in-frame clones only, minus some. The sample consists of around 180,000 clones, about 91% of them appearing once. Sequenced material: blood. These receptors all stem from a woman in her thirties or forties in good health. CDR3s include the opening cysteine and the closing phenylalanine or tryptophan. D genes are given only for firm matches. Not every row has a clone size; where given, it reads once, few, many or a size class.

d_call j_call clone_size v_call cdr3_nt cdr3_aa
- TRBJ1-2 - TRBV3-1/TRBV3-2 TGTGCCAGCAGCCAAGATAGGGACGGACATGCCCTAAGGCATGGCTACACCTTC CASSQDRDGHALRHGYTF
- TRBJ1-1 - TRBV5-1 TGCGCCAGCAGCTTGACACAGGCTGTGAACACTGAAGCTTTCTTT CASSLTQAVNTEAFF
TRBD1 TRBJ2-1 - TRBV10-3 TGTGCCTCCTGGGACAGGGAGAATGAGCAGTTCTTC CASWDRENEQFF
- TRBJ2-2 once TRBV5-1 TGCGCCAGCAGCTTGATAGGGTCCGGGGAGCTGTTTTTT CASSLIGSGELFF
TRBD2 TRBJ2-1 - TRBV7-7 TGTGCCAGCAGCTTAGGCGGGGGGACTGAGCAGTTCTTC CASSLGGGTEQFF
- TRBJ2-2 - TRBV19 TGTGCCAGTACCCCCTCGGGGGGCTCGATCGGGGAGCTGTTTTTT CASTPSGGSIGELFF
TRBD1 TRBJ2-1 - TRBV12-3/TRBV12-4 TGTGCCAGCAGGCAAGGGACAGGTCAGTTCTTC CASRQGTGQFF
TRBD2 TRBJ2-2 - TRBV2 TGTGCCAGCAGCCAGGCGGGGGATACCGGGGAGCTGTTTTTT CASSQAGDTGELFF
- TRBJ1-2 - TRBV7-9 TGTGCCAGCAGCCGTCGGCCCGCACAGGGATACTTCAACTATGGCTACACCTTC CASSRRPAQGYFNYGYTF
- TRBJ1-1 - TRBV6-1 TGTGCCAGCAGTGAAATGGCAGAAACTTACAACACTGAAGCTTTCTTT CASSEMAETYNTEAFF